This T cell receptor (beta chain) emerged from a study of blood T cell repertoires in COVID-19. Study summary: The analysed material was cDNA or gDNA that came from T cells, B-cell-depleted T cells, or PBMCs.

Original methodology: Estimation of nucleated cell counts was performed using reference gene primer amplification. Clones were sequenced by immunoSEQ multiplex PCR, and TCRdb holds only the in-frame ones, with some missing. The V and J calls and clone size come from that table; D and trimming were worked out from the DNA. Seen here are some 290,000 clones, around nine tenths observed once, and the top ten hold about 9.4%. All enrollees were about 18 to 89 years old and from about two dozen US areas. The sequence was obtained from a woman aged 30 to 39 who had recovered from COVID-19. Sequencing input: PBMCs or T cells enriched from blood (not recorded which).

CDR3 DNA: TGCGCCAGCAGCCAAGCGGGTAGAGCAACTAATGAAAAACTGTTTTTT. Its translation is CASSQAGRATNEKLFF. The gene calls are TRBV4-1 and TRBJ1-4, with D uncertain. The CDR3 runs to 16 residues. Germline V lookup: CDR1 MGHRA, CDR2 YSYEKL. V lost 1 base, J lost 0 bases, and 9 bases lay in between.